Shown below are 29 T cell receptor beta chains from a single sample sequenced in a study of beta chain features in type 1 diabetes. The sequenced template was cDNA made from the entire isolated RNA. The table came from immunoSEQ multiplex PCR; TCRdb's copy has only in-frame clones and leaves some out. The table records 120,000 to 150,000 clones, around 9.3% of them present only once. The sample comprised naive CD4+ T cells from blood. These receptor sequences come from a man younger than 30 in good health.

This clone was counted a few times. The chain is built from TRBV14 and TRBJ1-5; D is unclear. CDR3 length: 14 amino acids. Trimming took off 4 bases at V and 2 bases at J, with 9 bases between the two ends. Germline CDR1 reads SGHDN; CDR2 reads FVKESK. The DNA of the CDR3 is TGTGCCAGCAGCCCCGGCGGCGGCAATCAGCCCCAGCATTTT. It is translated as CASSPGGGNQPQHF.

The V and J genes are TRBV6-5 and TRBJ2-7, with 9 nucleotides matching TRBD1. Germline V gene sequence: CDR1 MNHEY, CDR2 SVGAGI. The CDR3 length is 12 residues. V lost 6 bases, J lost 6 bases, and 3 bases stayed unmatched. CDR3 DNA: TGTGCCAGCAGATCGGACAGGGGCGAGCAGTACTTC. It is translated as CASRSDRGEQYF.

This clone was seen only a few times. The chain uses TRBV11-3 and TRBJ2-7; TRBD1 might be the D (6 bases). This CDR3 is 14 amino acids long. Germline values: CDR1 SGHNT, CDR2 YENEEA. Trimming stripped 5 bases from V and 7 bases from J, with 18 bases between. In nucleotides, the CDR3 is TGTGCCAGCAGCCAAGGGGACAACATCGGGGAGCAGTACTTC. Amino acid sequence: CASSQGDNIGEQYF. Using reference TRBV11-3 and TRBJ2-7 for the parts outside the CDR3, the full variable domain is EAGVVQSPRYKIIEKKQPVAFWCNPISGHNTLYWYLQNLGQGPELLIRYENEEAVDDSQLPKDRFSAERLKGVDSTLKIQPAELGDSAVYLCASSQGDNIGEQYFGPGTRLTVT.

This clone was detected only a few times. The chain employs TRBV30 and TRBJ2-5; perhaps TRBD2 as D (5 bases). V was trimmed by 0 bases and J by 5 bases, leaving 13 bases between them. The CDR3 is made up of 14 amino acids. The V gene's germline CDR1 is GTSNPN and CDR2 SVGIG (reference sequence). CDR3 protein: CAWSVRDRRETQYF. CDR3 nucleotides: TGTGCCTGGAGTGTACGGGATCGTAGGGAGACCCAGTACTTC.

This clone was recorded many times. The chain joins TRBV30 to TRBJ2-1; 9 nucleotides align to TRBD1. Trimming cost V 3 bases and J 3 bases; bases outside gene matches: 6. CDR1 and CDR2 from the germline V gene are GTSNPN and SVGIG (reference sequence). The length of the CDR3 is 15 residues. In DNA form, the CDR3 reads TGTGCCTGGAGCCCCCGGGACAGGGACTACAATGAGCAGTTCTTC. This sequence encodes CAWSPRDRDYNEQFF.

This clone was detected ten times or more. The chain carries TRBV28 and TRBJ2-3, with a possible D match to TRBD1 (6 bases). Trimming cost V 6 bases and J 4 bases, with 11 bases left between them. CDR1 and CDR2 (germline): MDHEN, SYDVKM. CDR3 length: 13 residues. The CDR3 DNA follows: TGTGCCAGCAGGGGGGCAGACGCAGATACGCAGTATTTT. Translation: CASRGADADTQYF.

This clone was seen at least ten times. V usage is TRBV6-6 and J usage is TRBJ2-7, with a tentative D call TRBD2 (6 bases). The V and J ends lost 6 bases and 3 bases respectively, with 12 bases between them. The CDR3 has 13 amino acids. The germline V gene encodes CDR1 MNHNY and CDR2 SVGAGI (reference sequence). CDR3 sequence (DNA): TGTGCCAGCAGCCCGACTAGGAGCTACGAGCAGTACTTC. Protein product: CASSPTRSYEQYF.

The rearrangement joins TRBV5-1 to TRBJ1-2; 12 bases line up with TRBD1. V lost 0 bases to trimming and J lost 6 bases; unmatched junction nucleotides: 9. The germline V gene encodes CDR1 SGHRS and CDR2 YFSETQ. CDR3 length equals 17 residues. CDR3 coding DNA: TGCGCCAGCAGCTTGGAAGGGACAGGGGGCTCTCGCGATGGCTACACCTTC. It encodes CASSLEGTGGSRDGYTF.

This clone showed up just a few times. V and J are TRBV30 and TRBJ1-2, with TRBD1 matching over 8 bases. Trimming removed 5 bases from V and 2 bases from J; junction bases left unmatched: 7. The CDR3 consists of 14 residues. Germline-derived CDR1 and CDR2 are GTSNPN and SVGIG (reference sequence). The CDR3 is CAWDPGQVNYGYTF. Written as DNA, the CDR3 is TGTGCCTGGGACCCGGGACAGGTGAACTATGGCTACACCTTC.

This clone was recorded at least ten times. This chain uses TRBV4-2 with TRBJ1-2; perhaps TRBD1 as D (5 bases). The CDR3 has 16 residues. CDR1 is LGHNA, CDR2 YNFKEQ, per germline. The V gene lost 1 base and the J gene lost 3 bases, with 15 bases spanning the gap. In DNA, the CDR3 is TGTGCCAGCAGCCAAGTTGTCGGGCAGGGCCACTATGGCTACACCTTC. Amino acid sequence: CASSQVVGQGHYGYTF.

This clone was recorded a few times. This chain joins TRBV28 and TRBJ1-2, with 10 positions matching TRBD1. Germline assignment: CDR1 MDHEN and CDR2 SYDVKM. The CDR3 length is 15 residues. V was pared by 4 bases and J by 4 bases, with 6 bases of the junction left unmatched. CDR3 coding DNA: TGTGCCAGCAGTTACGGGGACAGGGGTGGCTATGGCTACACCTTC. The encoded protein is CASSYGDRGGYGYTF.

This clone was observed many times. The chain couples TRBV9 to TRBJ2-5; the D gene is possibly TRBD1 (5 bases). V lost 3 bases and J 3 bases, leaving 6 bases between the germline ends. Germline loops: CDR1 SGDLS, CDR2 YYNGEE. The length of the CDR3 is 12 residues. The CDR3 DNA reads TGTGCCAGCAGCGCCAGGGAAGAGACCCAGTACTTC. Amino acids: CASSAREETQYF.

The gene calls are TRBV18 and TRBJ2-5; D unclear. The end of the DNA is better explained by TRBJ2-7, so the J call may be wrong. CDR1 is KGHSH and CDR2 is LQKENI in the germline V gene. This CDR3 has 17 residues. The CDR3 reads CASSPAGDNQFSYEQYF. Here the CDR3 DNA reads TGTGCCAGCTCACCGGCTGGTGACAATCAGTTCTCCTACGAGCAGTACTTC.

This clone has a count of ten or more. V usage is TRBV23-1 and J usage is TRBJ1-3; no firm D call. TRBV23-1 is annotated as an ORF whose role is uncertain. V lost 7 bases, J lost 9 bases, and 16 bases lay in between. The CDR3 covers 13 residues. The CDR3 protein is CASTPRQFPTIYF. The CDR3 nucleotides are TGCGCCAGCACCCCCCGACAATTTCCCACCATATATTTT.

V is TRBV19 and J is TRBJ1-4, with 9 bases that match TRBD1. J was trimmed by 5 bases and V by 7 bases; bases with no gene match: 5. The CDR3 consists of 14 residues. The germline V gene has CDR1 LNHDA and CDR2 SQIVND (reference sequence). CDR3 loop: CASKVGTGNEKLFF. The CDR3 DNA reads as TGTGCCAGTAAAGTTGGGACAGGGAATGAAAAACTGTTTTTT.

This clone has only a few counts. The chain couples TRBV4-1 to TRBJ1-6; a weak D match, TRBD1 (6 bases). V was trimmed by 0 bases and J by 2 bases, leaving 8 bases between them. This CDR3 region has 16 residues. Germline V gives CDR1 MGHRA, CDR2 YSYEKL. CDR3 sequence (DNA): TGCGCCAGCAGCCAAGAACAGGGCCCCTATAATTCACCCCTCCACTTT. This encodes CASSQEQGPYNSPLHF.

The sample holds many counts of this clone. The rearrangement uses TRBV30 and TRBJ1-5; the D is unclear. Trimming pared 0 bases from V and 5 bases from J, leaving 11 bases between. Germline-derived CDR1 and CDR2 are GTSNPN and SVGIG (reference sequence). The CDR3 extends over 14 amino acids. This CDR3 reads CAWSVAQADQPQHF. The CDR3 region has the DNA TGTGCCTGGAGTGTGGCGCAGGCTGATCAGCCCCAGCATTTT. The full variable domain, in which reference TRBV30 and TRBJ1-5 provide the parts outside the CDR3, is SQTIHQWPATLVQPVGSPLSLECTVEGTSNPNLYWYRQAAGRGLQLLFYSVGIGQISSEVPQNLSASRPQDRQFILSSKKLLLSDSGFYLCAWSVAQADQPQHFGDGTRLSIL.

This clone was counted many times. This chain uses TRBV11-2 with TRBJ2-5; D is unresolved. The germline V gene encodes CDR1 SGHAT and CDR2 FQNNGV. The CDR3 has 11 residues. V lost 3 bases and J lost 5, with 4 bases in between. The CDR3 coding sequence is TGTGCCAGCAGCTTCGGGGAGACCCAGTACTTC. It is translated as CASSFGETQYF.

This clone has more than one count but fewer than ten. The chain recombines TRBV18 with TRBJ1-1, with 7 bases matching TRBD1. V trimming: 3 bases; J trimming: 5 bases; junction bases outside the gene matches: 3. In germline, CDR1 is KGHSH, CDR2 LQKENI. This CDR3 spans 13 amino acids. The CDR3 loop is CASSPGQETEAFF. CDR3 sequence (DNA): TGTGCCAGCTCACCCGGACAGGAGACTGAAGCTTTCTTT.

This clone came up a few times. This rearrangement joins TRBV7-9 to TRBJ1-4, with 10 bases matching TRBD1. This CDR3 contains 16 residues. V lost 5 bases and J lost 0; bases outside the gene matches: 3. CDR1 and CDR2 from the germline V gene are SEHNR and FQNEAQ (reference sequence). The CDR3 region has the DNA TGTGCCAGCAGCCTCGGACAGGGGGCAACTAATGAAAAACTGTTTTTT. It specifies CASSLGQGATNEKLFF.

This clone was detected a few times. The chain couples TRBV11-2 to TRBJ1-1; no definite D call. The CDR3 totals 11 residues. The germline V gene encodes CDR1 SGHAT and CDR2 FQNNGV. V lost 0 bases, J lost 11 bases, and 7 bases lay in between. CDR3 bases: TGTGCCAGCAGCTTAGATGGAGGGGCTTTCTTT. It encodes CASSLDGGAFF.

V and J are TRBV5-1 and TRBJ2-7; the match to TRBD1 covers 8 bases. The CDR3 length is 13 residues. V lost 4 bases and J lost 7; bases outside the gene matches: 7. The V gene's germline CDR1 is SGHRS and CDR2 YFSETQ. CDR3 region: CASSRTGIDEQYF. CDR3 DNA: TGCGCCAGCAGCCGGACAGGGATTGATGAGCAGTACTTC.

V and J are TRBV4-3 and TRBJ1-6; possible D gene TRBD1, 5 bases. Trimming stripped 2 bases from V and 5 bases from J, with 19 bases between. This CDR3 contains 18 residues. Germline V CDR1 and CDR2: LGHNA, YSLEER. The CDR3 nucleotides are TGCGCCAGCAGCCAAATAATGGGGCGGGGTGGTAATAATTCACCCCTCCACTTT. Its protein product is CASSQIMGRGGNNSPLHF.

The table lists this clone with many counts. DNA for the CDR3: TGCAGCGTTGAACTGACAGGGGCCGGGGAGCTGTTTTTT. Protein product: CSVELTGAGELFF. The genes are TRBV29-1 and TRBJ2-2; 8 nucleotides line up with TRBD1. V trimming: 2 bases; J trimming: 6 bases; junction bases outside the gene matches: 2. The V gene's germline CDR1 is SQVTM and CDR2 ANQGSEA. The CDR3 extends over 13 amino acids.

This clone was counted only a few times. This chain uses TRBV5-4 with TRBJ1-2; unclear D gene. Deletions cut 4 bases from V and 0 bases from J, with 13 bases between. The germline V gene encodes CDR1 SGHNT and CDR2 YYREEE (reference sequence). CDR3 length: 15 amino acids. DNA of the CDR3: TGTGCCAGCAGCCCGAGCCCCGAGACTAACTATGGCTACACCTTC. Residues: CASSPSPETNYGYTF.

The rearrangement joins TRBV18 to TRBJ1-2; 8 nucleotides line up with TRBD1. This CDR3 comprises 15 residues. The J segment lost 7 bases and the V segment lost 3 bases, leaving 10 bases of the junction unmatched. In germline, CDR1 is KGHSH, CDR2 LQKENI. The CDR3 loop reads CASSPWTGIESGYTF. The DNA for the CDR3 is TGTGCCAGCTCACCTTGGACAGGGATAGAGTCTGGCTACACCTTC.

CDR3 sequence (DNA): TGTGCCATCAGTGAAGGGACAGGGCGGAACACTGAAGCTTTCTTT. Encoded protein: CAISEGTGRNTEAFF. V usage is TRBV10-3 and J usage is TRBJ1-1; TRBD1 matches 9 bases. Germline V gives CDR1 ENHRY, CDR2 SYGVKD. The CDR3 spans 15 residues. Germline trimming cut 3 bases from V and 1 base from J; bases unmatched to any gene: 3.

The chain recombines TRBV13 with TRBJ2-7, with 9 bases fitting TRBD1. Germline V lookup: CDR1 PRHDT, CDR2 FYEKMQ (reference sequence). The V and J ends lost 0 bases and 2 bases, in that order; junction bases with no gene match: 5. The CDR3 loop spans 16 amino acids. CDR3 region: CASSLGGTGIPYEQYF. The CDR3 nucleotides read TGTGCCAGCAGCTTAGGGGGGACAGGGATCCCCTACGAGCAGTACTTC.

This clone has only a few counts. V gene TRBV6-5 combines with J gene TRBJ2-5, with D unclear. V was pared by 6 bases and J by 5 bases, with 13 bases between. Germline V gene lookup returns CDR1 MNHEY and CDR2 SVGAGI. The CDR3 spans 13 residues. The chain's CDR3 is CASSPPGLETQYF. Written as DNA, the CDR3 is TGTGCCAGCAGCCCCCCCGGGTTGGAGACCCAGTACTTC.